These 29 T cell receptor beta chains share one sample of origin, sequenced in a study of CD8+CD57+ T cells in acquired aplastic anemia. CDR3 and TCR beta VDJ profiling relied on genomic DNA as the template. TCRdb reanalysed the reads using MiXCR and keeps one entry per CDR3 protein. The data show some 190,000 distinct CDR3 sequences, 40% to 55% seen once. Material: sorted CD4+, CD8+, or CD8+CD57+ T cells (not recorded which) from PBMCs. Source of these receptors: a human donor in good health.

This clonotype was observed at least ten times. V and J are TRBV7-6 and TRBJ2-6; D not resolved. V was cut by 6 bases and J by 0 bases, with 9 bases left in between. There are 15 residues in the CDR3. From germline, CDR1 is SGHVS and CDR2 FNYEAQ. The CDR3 loop reads CASRSPSSGANVLTF. DNA of the CDR3: TGTGCCAGCAGGTCCCCTAGCTCTGGGGCCAACGTCCTGACTTTC. The full variable domain, in which reference TRBV7-6 and TRBJ2-6 provide the parts outside the CDR3, is GAGVSQSPRYKVTKRGQDVALRCDPISGHVSLYWYRQALGQGPEFLTYFNYEAQQDKSGLPNDRFSAERPEGSISTLTIQRTEQRDSAMYRCASRSPSSGANVLTFGAGSRLTVL.

This chain links TRBV12-3 or TRBV12-4 with TRBJ1-6; weak D call: TRBD1 (5 bases). This CDR3 spans 13 amino acids. The V end lost 4 bases, the J end lost 5 bases, and 6 bases lay between the germline ends. CDR3 DNA sequence: TGTGCCAGCAGTTCGGGGGATAATTCACCCCTCCACTTT. Encoded protein: CASSSGDNSPLHF.

V gene TRBV12-5 combines with J gene TRBJ1-1; no definite D call. Trimming took 5 bases from V and 0 from J, leaving 13 bases between them. CDR1 is LGHNT, CDR2 FRNRAP, per germline. The CDR3 spans 15 residues. Here the CDR3 DNA reads TGTGCTAGTGGTAAAAATCTTCAACTGAACACTGAAGCTTTCTTT. Encoded protein: CASGKNLQLNTEAFF.

This clonotype was seen many times. The chain uses TRBV10-3 and TRBJ2-1, with a possible D match to TRBD2 (6 bases). V lost 0 bases to trimming and J lost 0 bases, with 9 bases between them. This CDR3 is built from 16 residues. CDR1 ENHRY and CDR2 SYGVKD come from the germline V gene. CDR3 sequence reads: CAISESGGTSYNEQFF. CDR3 nucleotide sequence: TGTGCCATCAGTGAGTCGGGCGGGACCTCCTACAATGAGCAGTTCTTC.

The chain employs TRBV10-3 and TRBJ2-3, with D perhaps being TRBD1 or TRBD2 (6 bases each). Germline values: CDR1 ENHRY, CDR2 SYGVKD. This CDR3 comprises 14 residues. V lost 2 bases, J lost 3 bases, and 9 bases lay in between. The CDR3 is CAISEGGGTDTQYF. CDR3 DNA sequence: TGTGCCATCAGTGAGGGAGGGGGGACAGATACGCAGTATTTT.

This clonotype was seen many times. The chain joins TRBV24-1 to TRBJ2-5; 9 nucleotides line up with TRBD2. The CDR3 sequence is 17 residues long. V was clipped by 5 bases and J by 4 bases; unmatched bases: 13. Germline V gives CDR1 KGHDR, CDR2 SFDVKD. CDR3 sequence reads: CATSGTSGRGGRETQYF. The CDR3, as DNA: TGTGCCACCAGTGGCACTAGCGGGCGAGGTGGGAGAGAGACCCAGTACTTC.

This chain uses TRBV6-1 with TRBJ2-2; 10 bases are a match to TRBD2. V was clipped by 6 bases and J by 5 bases; unmatched bases: 9. The CDR3 loop spans 16 amino acids. Germline V gene sequence: CDR1 MNHNS, CDR2 SASEGT. CDR3: CASSHTGTSDTGELFF. In DNA form, the CDR3 reads TGTGCCAGCAGCCATACCGGGACTAGCGATACCGGGGAGCTGTTTTTT.

This chain connects TRBV14 to TRBJ1-1; 8 bases match TRBD1. Looked up from germline, CDR1 is SGHDN and CDR2 is FVKESK. V was clipped by 4 bases and J by 5 bases; unmatched bases: 6. CDR3 length: 14 amino acids. The CDR3 spells CASSLLRTGTEAFF. The CDR3 nucleotides are TGTGCCAGCAGCCTACTCAGGACAGGGACTGAAGCTTTCTTT.

This clonotype was observed many times. The J gene is TRBJ2-1, the V gene TRBV20-1; D unresolved. The CDR3 covers 12 residues. V was pared by 3 bases and J by 5 bases, with 8 bases between. Germline V gene data show CDR1 as DFQATT and CDR2 as SNEGSKA (reference sequence). The CDR3 region is CSASGPNNEQFF. The CDR3 bases are TGCAGTGCTAGTGGTCCAAACAATGAGCAGTTCTTC.

Concerning this clonotype: This may come from a read error, since a much larger clone is one base off. The chain is built from TRBV11-2 and TRBJ2-7, with 9 positions matching TRBD1. The germline V gene encodes CDR1 SGHAT and CDR2 FQNNGV. The CDR3 runs to 14 residues. Trimming cost V 11 bases and J 6 bases; bases outside gene matches: 14. The chain's CDR3 is CARKRGTGTGEQYF. For the CDR3, the DNA is TGTGCCCGCAAAAGAGGGACAGGGACGGGCGAGCAGTACTTC.

This clonotype showed up many times. This chain uses TRBV12-3 or TRBV12-4 with TRBJ2-7; D is uncertain. The V end was cut by 3 bases, the J end by 3 bases, with 12 bases between. The CDR3 loop spans 14 amino acids. CDR3 bases: TGTGCCAGCAGTTTGATGGCTACGGGCTACGAGCAGTACTTC. This gives the protein CASSLMATGYEQYF.

The chain uses TRBV6-5 and TRBJ2-7; D gene ambiguous. V lost 2 bases, J lost 3 bases, and 11 bases lay in between. This CDR3 is 14 amino acids long. Germline assignment: CDR1 MNHEY and CDR2 SVGAGI. Here the CDR3 reads CASSYLQESYEQYF. CDR3 DNA: TGTGCCAGCAGTTACCTCCAAGAAAGCTACGAGCAGTACTTC.

V usage is TRBV7-2 and J usage is TRBJ1-1; 7 nucleotides line up with TRBD1. V lost 5 bases, J lost 1 base, and 1 base stayed unmatched. CDR3 length equals 13 residues. Germline CDR1 reads SGHTA; CDR2 reads FQGNSA. CDR3 coding DNA: TGTGCCAGCAGCGAGGGGGCGAACACTGAAGCTTTCTTT. This sequence encodes CASSEGANTEAFF.

The gene calls are TRBV7-6 and TRBJ1-5; 10 nucleotides line up with TRBD1. J lost 0 bases, V lost 5 bases, and 7 bases had no gene match. In germline, CDR1 is SGHVS, CDR2 FNYEAQ. This CDR3 has 17 residues. This chain's CDR3 is CASSLGQGEYSNQPQHF. The CDR3 DNA reads TGTGCCAGCAGCCTCGGACAGGGGGAGTATAGCAATCAGCCCCAGCATTTT.

The sample holds many counts of this clonotype. J is TRBJ2-3 and V is TRBV11-3, with TRBD2 matching over 7 bases. Germline V gives CDR1 SGHNT, CDR2 YENEEA. With 5 bases clipped from V and 0 bases from J, the junction kept 8 bases outside the gene matches. This CDR3 is 16 amino acids long. CDR3 region: CASSPGWRESTDTQYF. The CDR3 DNA reads TGTGCCAGCAGCCCGGGGTGGCGGGAGAGCACAGATACGCAGTATTTT.

The genes are TRBV10-2 and TRBJ2-1; D unclear. Germline V gene lookup returns CDR1 WSHSY and CDR2 SAAADI. The CDR3 runs to 13 residues. V lost 10 bases and J lost 2, with 12 bases in between. In DNA, the CDR3 is TGCGCCACTACCACGACACCCTACAATGAGCAGTTCTTC. It encodes CATTTTPYNEQFF.

The chain uses TRBV4-1 and TRBJ2-1, with a tentative D call TRBD2 (5 bases). The V and J ends lost 0 bases and 8 bases respectively, with 20 bases between them. This CDR3 spans 17 amino acids. Per the germline V gene, CDR1 is MGHRA and CDR2 is YSYEKL. CDR3 protein: CASSQEYTGSPPYEQFF. CDR3 DNA: TGCGCCAGCAGCCAAGAGTATACGGGGTCCCCCCCCTATGAGCAGTTCTTC.

This clonotype was found many times. J is TRBJ2-5 and V is TRBV3-1; D could derive from TRBD1 or TRBD2 (5 bases each). Per germline, CDR1 LGHDT and CDR2 YNNKEL (reference sequence). The CDR3 runs 15 residues. Trimming took off 3 bases at V and 4 bases at J, with 15 bases between the two ends. This CDR3 reads CASSQDSGRRETQYF. Written as DNA, the CDR3 is TGTGCCAGCAGCCAGGACTCGGGACGGAGAGAGACCCAGTACTTC.

Worth noting for this clonotype: The junction does not match germline at one end; this may be a read error. This sequence joins TRBV9 and TRBJ2-1, with D possibly TRBD2 on 5 matching bases. The CDR3 spans 15 residues. Germline V gene data show CDR1 as SGDLS and CDR2 as YYNGEE. CDR3 in amino acids: CASSVGLAVYDEQFF. CDR3 sequence (DNA): TGTGCCAGCAGCGTAGGTCTAGCTGTCTACGATGAGCAGTTCTTC. Full variable domain (remainder filled in from reference TRBV9 and TRBJ2-1): DSGVTQTPKHLITATGQRVTLRCSPRSGDLSVYWYQQSLDQGLQFLIQYYNGEERAKGNILERFSAQQFPDLHSELNLSSLELGDSALYFCASSVGLAVYDEQFFGPGTRLTVL.

This clonotype was seen repeatedly, ten times or more. This rearrangement joins TRBV24-1 to TRBJ2-3, with 12 bases that match TRBD2. The junction had 11 bases not matched to a gene; V was cut back by 3 bases and J by 8 bases. There are 17 residues in the CDR3. Per the germline V gene, CDR1 is KGHDR and CDR2 is SFDVKD. The DNA of the CDR3 is TGTGCCACCAGTGATCTAGCGGGAGGGGAGGGGGACGGTACGCAGTATTTT. Its protein is CATSDLAGGEGDGTQYF.

This clonotype was counted ten times or more. The gene calls are TRBV24-1 and TRBJ2-3; TRBD2 matches 9 bases. J was trimmed by 3 bases and V by 6 bases; bases with no gene match: 6. The CDR3 is made up of 15 amino acids. CDR1 and CDR2 (germline): KGHDR, SFDVKD. CDR3 sequence reads: CATSRTSAGTDTQYF. The CDR3 bases are TGTGCCACCAGTCGGACTAGCGCCGGGACAGATACGCAGTATTTT.

The gene calls are TRBV24-1 and TRBJ1-1, with TRBD1 matching 7 bases. The CDR3 consists of 12 residues. V trimming: 6 bases; J trimming: 6 bases; junction bases outside the gene matches: 3. Per germline, CDR1 KGHDR and CDR2 SFDVKD. The CDR3 spells CATSITGAEAFF. CDR3 coding DNA: TGTGCCACCAGTATTACAGGGGCTGAAGCTTTCTTT.

In this sample, this clonotype is medium-sized. The rearrangement uses TRBV7-9 and TRBJ2-7; perhaps TRBD1 as D (5 bases). Germline V lookup: CDR1 SEHNR, CDR2 FQNEAQ (reference sequence). With 5 bases removed from V and 3 bases from J, the gap between germline ends came to 8 bases. The CDR3 length is 12 residues. CDR3: CASSLTGYEQYF. CDR3 nucleotides: TGTGCCAGCAGCCTCACAGGCTACGAGCAGTACTTC.

The V and J genes are TRBV20-1 and TRBJ2-7; the D is unclear. Looked up from germline, CDR1 is DFQATT and CDR2 is SNEGSKA (reference sequence). V was cut by 5 bases and J by 6 bases, with 8 bases left in between. The CDR3 has 10 amino acids. CDR3 in DNA: TGCAGTGCTGCCGTCTCCGAGCAGTACTTC. This encodes CSAAVSEQYF.

This clonotype was detected a few times. The chain links TRBV25-1 to TRBJ1-6, with D hard to call. This CDR3 has 15 residues. Trimming took 3 bases from V and 5 from J, leaving 11 bases between them. Germline V gene data show CDR1 as MGHDK and CDR2 as SYGVNS. CDR3 sequence (DNA): TGTGCCAGCAGTGATGGCACGATCGATAATTCACCCCTCCACTTT. It yields the protein CASSDGTIDNSPLHF.

This chain uses TRBV10-1 with TRBJ2-3; no clear D gene. This CDR3 region has 12 residues. V was trimmed by 0 bases and J by 6 bases, leaving 4 bases between them. Germline lookup yields CDR1 WNHNN and CDR2 SYGVQD (reference sequence). CDR3 sequence reads: CASSESWDTQYF. CDR3 DNA: TGCGCCAGCAGTGAGTCATGGGATACGCAGTATTTT.

This clonotype was seen repeatedly, ten times or more. This chain links TRBV5-4 with TRBJ2-6; D call uncertain. Trimming took 2 bases from V and 4 from J, leaving 10 bases between them. There are 15 residues in the CDR3. The V gene's germline CDR1 is SGHNT and CDR2 YYREEE (reference sequence). CDR3: CASSFRKTGANVLTF. The CDR3 DNA reads TGTGCCAGCAGCTTTAGGAAGACCGGGGCCAACGTCCTGACTTTC.

The V call is TRBV12-3 or TRBV12-4, the J call TRBJ2-7; 7 bases match TRBD2. This CDR3 contains 14 residues. The V gene end was trimmed by 3 bases and the J gene end by 9 bases; junction bases not matched to a gene: 11. CDR3 sequence reads: CASSFVSPGGVQYF. CDR3 in DNA: TGTGCCAGCAGTTTCGTTAGTCCGGGAGGAGTGCAGTACTTC.

To note about this clonotype: Germline is not matched at one junction end, which may reflect a read error. The chain couples TRBV30 to TRBJ1-1; possible D gene TRBD1, 5 bases. The CDR3 sequence is 14 residues long. The germline gives CDR1 GTSNPN, CDR2 SVGIG (reference sequence). This CDR3 is CAWGKGHQNTEAFF. CDR3 DNA sequence: TGTGCCTGGGGGAAAGGACACCAGAACACTGAGGCTTTCTTT.